The subject of this entry is one T cell receptor beta chain. Its matching antigen is unknown. Trimming cost V 4 bases and J 7 bases, with 7 bases left between them. Germline V gene sequence: CDR1 SGHVS, CDR2 FQNEAQ. The CDR3 is made up of 12 amino acids. Assay: immunoSEQ multiplex PCR; the TCRdb copy retains only in-frame clones and omits some. The sample shows around 190,000 clones, just over 85% of them seen only once. The data stem from a study of T cell responses to AZD1222 COVID-19 vaccine. Findings and caveats of the study: Of the AZD1222 recipients, only five to seven were seropositive at baseline. Nearly half of the spike-specific TCRs reportedly recognize variant regions that carry no mutations. Two AZD1222 administrations were followed by greater Spike-specific TCR breadth and depth. Donors were mostly white British, more females; clonal diversity possibly underestimated.

The sequences come from peripheral blood, collected 28 days after the second AZD1222 dose. The sequence derives from an adult who received the AZD1222 COVID-19 vaccine. This chain links TRBV7-8 with TRBJ1-4, with unresolved D. The CDR3: CASSSDREKLFF. The CDR3, as DNA: TGTGCCAGCAGCTCGGACCGTGAAAAACTGTTTTTT.